The 6 T cell receptor beta chains listed next were all sequenced from one sample in a study of post-analysis software for immune sequencing data. Study-wide findings and caveats: Elevated frequency relative to controls characterized several TRBV segments in patients, TRBV5-6, TRBV5-1 and TRBV20-1 among them.

Unique molecular identifiers were built into the TCR beta cDNA libraries. TCRdb re-called the PCR reads with MiXCR, one entry per CDR3 protein. This table has roughly 580,000 distinct CDR3 sequences, 44% appearing once. Antigens for these TCRs are unknown. Sequenced input: blood. Receptors originate from a girl aged 10 to 17 with multiple sclerosis.

The sample holds one count of this clonotype. CDR3 nucleotides: TGTGCCAGCAGTTTAGGATTAGCGGGAAGTTGGTCCTACGAGCAGTACTTC. Translated, it gives CASSLGLAGSWSYEQYF. This chain links TRBV12-3 or TRBV12-4 with TRBJ2-7; 8 nucleotides line up with TRBD2. The length of the CDR3 is 17 residues. The V segment lost 1 base and the J segment 1 base; nucleotides outside the gene matches: 9.

V is TRBV11-3 and J is TRBJ2-3, with D hard to call. Germline CDR1 is SGHNT and CDR2 is YENEEA. Trimming removed 1 base from V and 6 bases from J, with 8 bases in between. The CDR3 has 13 residues. The chain's CDR3 is CASSLGQMDTQYF. As DNA, the CDR3 is TGTGCCAGCAGCTTAGGGCAGATGGATACGCAGTATTTT.

This clonotype was seen a handful of times. V usage is TRBV3-1 and J usage is TRBJ2-3; 7 nucleotides agree with TRBD1. Unmatched junction bases numbered 7, after V lost 1 base and J lost 3 bases. Germline CDR1 LGHDT, CDR2 YNNKEL (reference sequence). This CDR3 comprises 16 residues. The chain's CDR3 is CASSQGGTASTDTQYF. The CDR3 region has the DNA TGTGCCAGCAGCCAAGGGGGGACAGCATCTACAGATACGCAGTATTTT.

The sample holds a few counts of this clonotype. This chain links TRBV12-3 or TRBV12-4 with TRBJ1-5; no clear D. The CDR3 sequence is 15 residues long. Trimming shortened V by 2 bases and J by 4 bases, and 12 bases separated the two germline ends. CDR3 sequence: CASSLSSAGNQPQHF. The CDR3 DNA sequence: TGTGCCAGCAGTTTAAGCAGTGCGGGGAATCAGCCCCAGCATTTT.

The table lists this clonotype with a few counts. The gene calls are TRBV15 and TRBJ2-7; D tentatively reads TRBD1 or TRBD2 (5 bases each). Trimming cost V 1 base and J 3 bases, with 10 bases left between them. The CDR3 is 14 amino acids. Germline-derived CDR1 and CDR2 are LNHNV and YYDKDF (reference sequence). The CDR3 DNA reads TGTGCCACCAGCAGAGTAACGGGGCGCTACGAGCAGTACTTC. Translation: CATSRVTGRYEQYF.

The chain has TRBV5-1 and TRBJ2-3; 8 bases are shared with TRBD2. The ends lost 4 bases at V and 6 bases at J; junction bases unmatched: 10. This CDR3 has 15 residues. Germline values: CDR1 SGHRS, CDR2 YFSETQ. The CDR3 region has the DNA TGCGCCAGCAGCCCGGAGGGGACTAGTCCCGATACGCAGTATTTT. As protein: CASSPEGTSPDTQYF.